This record looks at one T cell receptor beta chain sequence and its context. This clone may be a read error of a much larger clone one base away. The source of the sample is a study of T cells in Graves' hyperthyroidism and ophthalmopathy. It was considered stable Graves' hyperthyroidism when ophthalmopathy did not progress within 18 months. The germline V gene has CDR1 SGHVS and CDR2 FQNEAQ. Trimming at V came to 5 bases and at J to 4 bases, leaving 5 bases not matched to a gene. This CDR3 region has 14 residues. Researchers took RNA transcripts and amplified the TCR beta CDR3 regions from them. HTBI primers were employed in a first-round RT-PCR of the TCR CDR3. TCRdb processed the multiplex PCR reads anew with MiXCR; each CDR3 protein has one entry. This table holds a few hundred thousand distinct CDR3 sequences, roughly 13% found once.

This TCR derives from a woman aged 18-29 years with Graves' hyperthyroidism. Input material: blood. The rearrangement links TRBV7-8 to TRBJ1-1; TRBD1 matches 9 bases. In nucleotides, the CDR3 is TGTGCCAGCAGCCAGGTGGACAGGGGCACTGAAGCTTTCTTT. As protein: CASSQVDRGTEAFF.